The rows below give T cell receptor beta chains drawn from one sample of a study of response to subunit inactivated influenza vaccine. TCRdb redid the calling of the RT-PCR reads with MiXCR, one entry per CDR3 protein. The data hold more than 700,000 distinct CDR3 sequences, with 21% observed a single time. The sample consisted of PBMCs from blood, taken about 5 days after vaccination. These receptors originate from a man over 45 who received an inactivated influenza vaccine. CDR3s include the opening cysteine and the closing phenylalanine or tryptophan.

CDR3 | J | V
CASSPTAGLSSYNEQFF | TRBJ2-1 | TRBV9
CASNGGWGQETQYF | TRBJ2-5 | TRBV5-6
CSGTSGNRGTDTQYF | TRBJ2-3 | TRBV20-1
CASSQGLLIETQYF | TRBJ2-5 | TRBV14
CASSSHVPYNEQFF | TRBJ2-1 | TRBV7-2
CASSPGASNNEQFF | TRBJ2-1 | TRBV18
CASSLGQAPGAFF | TRBJ1-1 | TRBV6-1
CASSVRDYLDTQYF | TRBJ2-3 | TRBV5-5
CASRMGGGIRNEQFF | TRBJ2-1 | TRBV28
CASNPGLTVNYGYTF | TRBJ1-2 | TRBV6-1
CSATKGGGELFF | TRBJ2-2 | TRBV20-1
CASSTGSYYEQYF | TRBJ2-7 | TRBV18
CASSLDGVSNQPQHF | TRBJ1-5 | TRBV7-2
CASSYLPPGGNYGYTF | TRBJ1-2 | TRBV12-3/TRBV12-4
CASRTVQETQYF | TRBJ2-5 | TRBV6-2/TRBV6-3
CSANSGGGAKNIQYF | TRBJ2-4 | TRBV20-1
CASSYLKKGTFANEQYF | TRBJ2-7 | TRBV6-2/TRBV6-3
CASSTGTSGRTDTQYF | TRBJ2-3 | TRBV28
CATSRPGTAYGELFF | TRBJ2-2 | TRBV15
CSVDPGRLNTEAFF | TRBJ1-1 | TRBV29-1
CAIGTGVETQYF | TRBJ2-5 | TRBV10-3
CASSYDRSSGANVLTF | TRBJ2-6 | TRBV6-5
CSARIGWDTQYF | TRBJ2-3 | TRBV20-1
CASSPGLAGGLNNEQFF | TRBJ2-1 | TRBV5-1
CASSYTTYEYGTDTQYF | TRBJ2-3 | TRBV6-5
CASRGAGTVESPLHF | TRBJ1-6 | TRBV7-8
CASSLAPAAYEQYF | TRBJ2-7 | TRBV7-9
CASSPQSVIIGNEQFF | TRBJ2-1 | TRBV7-9
CSVGNRGSYNEQFF | TRBJ2-1 | TRBV29-1
CASSPTTGYMYEQYF | TRBJ2-7 | TRBV7-9
CSAQRQERQETQYF | TRBJ2-5 | TRBV20-1
CASSPTRVGNQPQHF | TRBJ1-5 | TRBV12-3/TRBV12-4